The clone carrying this TCR beta chain was counted once. V was shortened by 0 bases and J by 5 bases, with 8 bases between the two germline ends. Germline V gene lookup returns CDR1 ENHRY and CDR2 SYGVKD. The CDR3 has 14 residues. The entry originates in a study of blood T cell repertoires in COVID-19. Study-wide context: Acute and convalescent COVID-19 specimens originated in the United States, Italy and Spain. The analysed material was cDNA or gDNA that came from T cells, B-cell-depleted T cells, or PBMCs.

Per the authors' pipeline: Scientists estimated how many nucleated cells there were by amplifying reference gene primers. The repertoire was sequenced with immunoSEQ multiplex PCR; TCRdb's copy has only in-frame clones and lacks some. That table supplies the V and J calls and clone size; D and trimming were determined from the DNA. The profile shows under 100,000 clones, about 86% of them singletons. The TCR originated in a woman aged 55-75 years with acute or convalescent COVID-19. The sample was peripheral blood. The chain employs TRBV10-3 and TRBJ1-5; D is undetermined. The CDR3 here is CAISESIGDQPQHF. Here the CDR3 DNA reads TGTGCCATCAGTGAGTCGATCGGGGATCAGCCCCAGCATTTT.